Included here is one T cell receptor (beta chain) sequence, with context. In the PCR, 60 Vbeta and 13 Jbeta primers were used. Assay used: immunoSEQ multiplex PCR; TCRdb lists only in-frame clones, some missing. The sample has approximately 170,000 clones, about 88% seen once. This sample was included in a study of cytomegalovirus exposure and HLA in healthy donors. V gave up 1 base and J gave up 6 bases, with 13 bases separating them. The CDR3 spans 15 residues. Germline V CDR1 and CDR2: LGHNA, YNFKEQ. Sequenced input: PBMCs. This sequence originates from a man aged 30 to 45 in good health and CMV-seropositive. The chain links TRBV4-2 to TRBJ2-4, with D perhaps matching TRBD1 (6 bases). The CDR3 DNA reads TGTGCCAGCAGCCAAGGAAGGGGGTCCGGAAACATTCAGTACTTC. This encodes CASSQGRGSGNIQYF.